One and the same sample provided the 12 T cell receptor beta chains below, sequenced in a study of CD8+ T cells in alopecia areata. The sequencing template was cDNA reverse transcribed from extracted RNA. The method was immunoSEQ multiplex PCR; TCRdb's version includes in-frame clones alone and lacks a portion of them. Here the sample spans 150,000 to 200,000 clones, around 60% being singletons. The specimen comprised CD4+ T cells sorted from blood, sampled at week 0. These receptors all come from a human donor with alopecia areata.

CDR3 bases: TGCGCCAGCACCCAGCGGGGGACCCAAGAGACCCAGTACTTC. Protein product: CASTQRGTQETQYF. The V gene is TRBV5-1, the J gene TRBJ2-5; 8 nucleotides match TRBD2. After removal of 6 bases from V and 1 base from J, the junction contained 5 bases not matched to a gene. The CDR3 loop spans 14 amino acids. Germline V gene data show CDR1 as SGHRS and CDR2 as YFSETQ.

V gene TRBV13 combines with J gene TRBJ1-1; a possible D gene is TRBD1 (5 bases). The germline V gene has CDR1 PRHDT and CDR2 FYEKMQ (reference sequence). This CDR3 spans 14 amino acids. Trimming removed 3 bases at V and 0 bases at J, with 8 bases between. The CDR3 loop is CASSLGTVNTEAFF. As DNA, the CDR3 is TGTGCCAGCAGCTTGGGGACCGTGAACACTGAAGCTTTCTTT.

V and J are TRBV29-1 and TRBJ2-3, with a weak D call TRBD1 (6 bases). The V gene lost 0 bases and the J gene lost 15 bases, with 13 bases spanning the gap. Germline-derived CDR1 and CDR2 are SQVTM and ANQGSEA. CDR3 length: 11 residues. This chain's CDR3 is CSVEDVGAVYF. CDR3 nucleotide sequence: TGCAGCGTTGAAGATGTGGGGGCTGTATATTTT.

This clone has more than one count but fewer than ten. The chain is built from TRBV29-1 and TRBJ1-2; 11 nucleotides line up with TRBD1. The CDR3 has 12 amino acids. Germline V gene lookup returns CDR1 SQVTM and CDR2 ANQGSEA. With V trimmed by 4 bases and J by 6 bases, 1 base remained unmatched. CDR3 loop: CSVGDRGDGYTF. In DNA form, the CDR3 reads TGCAGCGTTGGGGACAGGGGGGATGGCTACACCTTC. Variable domain in full (rest from reference TRBV29-1 and TRBJ1-2): SAVISQKPSRDICQRGTSLTIQCQVDSQVTMMFWYRQQPGQSLTLIATANQGSEATYESGFVIDKFPISRPNLTFSTLTVSNMSPEDSSIYLCSVGDRGDGYTFGSGTRLTVV.

J is TRBJ2-3 and V is TRBV14; D remains unclear. The ends were cut back, 4 bases at V and 1 base at J, with 6 bases in the middle. The CDR3 is 13 amino acids. Germline assignment: CDR1 SGHDN and CDR2 FVKESK. The CDR3 is CASSPLGTDTQYF. The CDR3 DNA follows: TGTGCCAGCAGCCCCTTGGGCACAGATACGCAGTATTTT.

The chain combines TRBV9 with TRBJ1-2, with D possibly matching TRBD1 (5 bases). There are 13 residues in the CDR3. The V end lost 3 bases, the J end lost 4 bases, and 10 bases lay between the germline ends. CDR1 is SGDLS and CDR2 is YYNGEE in the germline V gene. This CDR3 is CASSALGGYGYTF. Here the CDR3 DNA reads TGTGCCAGCAGCGCCCTCGGGGGCTATGGCTACACCTTC.

The chain combines TRBV5-1 with TRBJ2-3; D remains ambiguous. Germline V gene sequence: CDR1 SGHRS, CDR2 YFSETQ. This CDR3 is built from 13 residues. V dropped 0 bases and J dropped 10 bases, with 12 bases sitting between them. The CDR3 coding sequence is TGCGCCAGCAGCTTGGAGGCAGTCTCCCCGCAGTATTTT. This gives the protein CASSLEAVSPQYF.

This clone was counted a few times. The chain combines TRBV27 with TRBJ1-2, with 9 bases lining up with TRBD1. Germline assignment: CDR1 MNHEY and CDR2 SMNVEV (reference sequence). The CDR3 length is 17 residues. V shed 3 bases, J shed 0 bases, and the junction held 8 bases outside the gene matches. CDR3 nucleotide sequence: TGTGCCAGCAGTTTTTTGGGACAGGGCCGAGCTAACTATGGCTACACCTTC. Translating it yields CASSFLGQGRANYGYTF.

The chain links TRBV28 to TRBJ2-3, with D possibly matching TRBD2 (6 bases). The CDR3 is made up of 14 amino acids. V was pared by 5 bases and J by 2 bases, with 11 bases between. Per germline, CDR1 MDHEN and CDR2 SYDVKM. DNA of the CDR3: TGTGCCAGCAGTCCTTGGACTAACACAGATACGCAGTATTTT. It yields the protein CASSPWTNTDTQYF.

This CDR3 reads CASSLGDYGEQFF. CDR3 coding DNA: TGTGCCAGCAGCTTAGGGGACTACGGTGAGCAGTTCTTC. This rearrangement joins TRBV7-9 to TRBJ2-1; TRBD2 matches 7 bases. Germline V CDR1 and CDR2: SEHNR, FQNEAQ (reference sequence). The CDR3 totals 13 residues. The V segment lost 1 base and the J segment 9 bases; nucleotides outside the gene matches: 3.

The J gene is TRBJ1-2, the V gene TRBV29-1; 7 positions match TRBD1. The CDR3 runs 13 residues. The J segment lost 3 bases and the V segment lost 7 bases, leaving 8 bases of the junction unmatched. CDR1 is SQVTM and CDR2 is ANQGSEA in the germline V gene. The CDR3 reads CSAAIGQDYGYTF. The CDR3 DNA reads as TGCAGCGCCGCCATCGGACAGGACTATGGCTACACCTTC.

J is TRBJ2-7 and V is TRBV6-6; D unresolved. CDR1 and CDR2 (germline): MNHNY, SVGAGI (reference sequence). V shed 5 bases and J shed 6 bases, with 8 bases lying between them. The CDR3 spans 11 residues. CDR3: CASSTEIEQYF. In DNA form, the CDR3 reads TGTGCCAGCAGTACGGAGATCGAGCAGTACTTC.